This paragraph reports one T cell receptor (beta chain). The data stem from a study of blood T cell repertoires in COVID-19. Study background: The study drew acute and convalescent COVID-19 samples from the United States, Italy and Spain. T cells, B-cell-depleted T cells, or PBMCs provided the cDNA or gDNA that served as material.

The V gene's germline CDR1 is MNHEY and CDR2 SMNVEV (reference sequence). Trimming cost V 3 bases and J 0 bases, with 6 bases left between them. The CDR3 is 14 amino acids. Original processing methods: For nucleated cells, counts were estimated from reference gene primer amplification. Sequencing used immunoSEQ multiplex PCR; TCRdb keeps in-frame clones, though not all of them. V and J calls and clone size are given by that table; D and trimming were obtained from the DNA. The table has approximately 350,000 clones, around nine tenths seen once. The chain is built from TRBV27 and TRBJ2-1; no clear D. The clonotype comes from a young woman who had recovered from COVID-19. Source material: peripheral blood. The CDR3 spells CASSFQVSYNEQFF. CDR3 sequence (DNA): TGTGCCAGCAGTTTCCAGGTCTCCTACAATGAGCAGTTCTTC.